The 2 T cell receptor beta chains below come from one sample, sequenced in a study of T cell clones after liver transplantation. TCRdb's copy holds only in-frame clones and misses some; the assay was immunoSEQ multiplex PCR. Of roughly 97,000 clones listed, about 81% were seen once; the top ten hold just under 1%. Material: CD4+ T cells from blood, obtained before liver transplant. Receptors originate from a human donor who received a liver transplant.

This clone was counted a few times. V gene TRBV18 combines with J gene TRBJ1-1; the D is unclear. V was cut by 7 bases and J by 1 base, with 7 bases left in between. The germline V gene has CDR1 KGHSH and CDR2 LQKENI. The CDR3 runs 12 residues. The CDR3 DNA is TGTGCCAGCTGGGTAGGGAACACTGAAGCTTTCTTT. Translating it yields CASWVGNTEAFF.

This clone was picked up a small number of times. V gene TRBV14 combines with J gene TRBJ1-6, with 8 bases aligning to TRBD1. Germline assignment: CDR1 SGHDN and CDR2 FVKESK. There are 17 residues in the CDR3. V trimming: 3 bases; J trimming: 6 bases; junction bases outside the gene matches: 10. CDR3 bases: TGTGCCAGCAGCCACGGACAGGGTAGGGTGCGTAATTCACCCCTCCACTTT. Its translation: CASSHGQGRVRNSPLHF.